This entry describes one TCR beta chain. This entry belongs to a study of blood T cell repertoires in COVID-19. Study in general: Samples of COVID-19 (acute and convalescent) were obtained from the United States, Italy and Spain. From T cells, B-cell-depleted T cells, or PBMCs came the material, which was cDNA or gDNA.

Authors' methods: Estimation of nucleated cell counts was performed using reference gene primer amplification. Sequenced by immunoSEQ multiplex PCR; TCRdb stores in-frame clones only, minus some. V, J and clone size were drawn from that table, and D and trimming were deduced from the DNA. Of more than 60,000 clones in the sample, around 83% were seen once. Germline CDR1 is SEHNR and CDR2 is FQNEAQ (reference sequence). The CDR3 runs to 14 residues. The V gene end was trimmed by 5 bases and the J gene end by 3 bases; junction bases not matched to a gene: 5. Sequencing was done on a sample of peripheral blood. The gene calls are TRBV7-9 and TRBJ1-2; TRBD1 matches at 8 bases. The clonotype was recovered from a man aged 45 to 65 with acute or convalescent COVID-19. The CDR3: CASSRTGLDYGYTF. The CDR3 DNA sequence: TGTGCCAGCAGCCGGACAGGGTTAGACTATGGCTACACCTTC.